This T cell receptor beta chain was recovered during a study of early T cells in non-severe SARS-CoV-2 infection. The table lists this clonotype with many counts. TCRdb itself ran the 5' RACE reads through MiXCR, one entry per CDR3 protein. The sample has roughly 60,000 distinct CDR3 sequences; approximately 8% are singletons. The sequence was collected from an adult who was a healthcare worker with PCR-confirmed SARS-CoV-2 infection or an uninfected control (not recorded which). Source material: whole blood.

In DNA, the CDR3 is TGTGCCAGCAGCCCGCGCACGGGAGGCGGGGATACGCAGTATTTT. This gives the protein CASSPRTGGGDTQYF. V and J are TRBV5-4 and TRBJ2-3; 7 bases are shared with TRBD2. The length of the CDR3 is 15 residues. Germline loops: CDR1 SGHNT, CDR2 YYREEE (reference sequence). Losses at the gene ends were 4 bases for V and 6 bases for J; bases not matched to a gene: 11.